The clone carrying this TCR beta chain was seen only a few times. CDR1 is SGDLS, CDR2 YYNGEE, per germline. Trimming pared 4 bases from V and 4 bases from J, leaving 14 bases between. This CDR3 contains 14 residues. The data were taken from a study of PD-1 blockade in classical Hodgkin lymphoma. This table comes from immunoSEQ multiplex PCR, and its TCRdb copy is limited to in-frame clones, with some not included. The sample has around 25,000 clones; roughly 71% are singletons. Documented time point: cycle 4 day 1 (C4D1), after five to seven weeks of nivolumab. All patients experienced relapse after autologous stem cell transplantation, and brentuximab vedotin exposure was variable.

The sequenced sample was peripheral blood mononuclear cells (PBMCs), obtained before the fourth cycle of nivolumab. The sequence derives from a human donor with classical Hodgkin lymphoma. This chain joins TRBV9 and TRBJ1-2; tentatively, D is TRBD1 (6 bases). The CDR3 DNA follows: TGTGCCAGCAGCCCACGGGGGGCAATCTATGGCTACACCTTC. Protein: CASSPRGAIYGYTF. The full variable domain, its missing parts supplied by reference TRBV9 and TRBJ1-2, is DSGVTQTPKHLITATGQRVTLRCSPRSGDLSVYWYQQSLDQGLQFLIQYYNGEERAKGNILERFSAQQFPDLHSELNLSSLELGDSALYFCASSPRGAIYGYTFGSGTRLTVV.